The next 32 T cell receptor beta chains were all read from a single sample in a study of T cells in Graves' hyperthyroidism and ophthalmopathy. Amplification targeted TCR beta CDR3 regions from RNA transcripts. RT-PCR in the first round (using the HTBI primer set) targeted the TCR CDR3. TCRdb independently ran MiXCR on the multiplex PCR reads; one entry per CDR3 protein. Of about 400,000 distinct CDR3 sequences listed, 15% to 19% are singletons. Source material: blood. The receptors were gathered from a woman younger than 35 with Graves' hyperthyroidism that later progressed to Graves' ophthalmopathy.

This clonotype was observed many times. This rearrangement joins TRBV20-1 to TRBJ2-7; 9 nucleotides line up with TRBD2. With V trimmed by 3 bases and J by 3 bases, 9 bases remained unmatched. Germline V gives CDR1 DFQATT, CDR2 SNEGSKA (reference sequence). This CDR3 spans 15 amino acids. In DNA, the CDR3 is TGCAGTGCTAGGGGCGCCGGGACTAGCTACTACGAGCAGTACTTC. This sequence encodes CSARGAGTSYYEQYF.

This clonotype has at least ten counts. The CDR3 is CASTGEVTFGNQPQHF. CDR3 bases: TGTGCGTCGACAGGGGAGGTGACCTTCGGCAATCAGCCCCAGCATTTT. The rearrangement uses TRBV28 and TRBJ1-5; TRBD1 agrees at 8 bases. The CDR3 is 16 residues long. Germline V gene sequence: CDR1 MDHEN, CDR2 SYDVKM.

This clonotype was seen ten or more times. This chain connects TRBV5-1 to TRBJ2-4, with D maybe TRBD2 (6 bases). The length of the CDR3 is 15 residues. Between the trimmed V and J ends, which lost 0 bases and 1 base, there was a span of 8 bases. Germline CDR1 and CDR2: SGHRS and YFSETQ. The chain's CDR3 is CASSLAGSAKNIQYF. The CDR3 DNA reads TGCGCCAGCAGCTTGGCCGGGAGCGCCAAAAACATTCAGTACTTC.

This clonotype was recorded at least ten times. The chain is built from TRBV28 and TRBJ2-7, with 9 bases fitting TRBD1. V lost 4 bases and J lost 3; bases outside the gene matches: 7. Germline assignment: CDR1 MDHEN and CDR2 SYDVKM. CDR3 length: 15 amino acids. For the CDR3, the DNA is TGTGCCAGCAGTTCAACCGGGACAGGGCACTACGAGCAGTACTTC. It specifies CASSSTGTGHYEQYF.

At least ten counts were recorded for this clonotype. The chain employs TRBV6-1 and TRBJ2-5; TRBD1 or TRBD2 may be the D gene (6 bases each). The V gene lost 2 bases and the J gene lost 2 bases, with 9 bases spanning the gap. The CDR3 extends over 14 amino acids. Per the germline V gene, CDR1 is MNHNS and CDR2 is SASEGT. CDR3 loop: CASSERGVQETQYF. CDR3 coding DNA: TGTGCCAGCAGTGAAAGGGGGGTACAAGAGACCCAGTACTTC.

This chain connects TRBV7-9 to TRBJ2-1, with D perhaps TRBD2 (5 bases). CDR1 SEHNR and CDR2 FQNEAQ come from the germline V gene (reference sequence). The CDR3 length is 15 residues. V was trimmed by 2 bases and J by 6 bases, leaving 14 bases between them. The CDR3 DNA sequence: TGTGCCAGCAGCTTAAGTAGCGTGTCACTCAATGAGCAGTTCTTC. The encoded protein is CASSLSSVSLNEQFF.

This chain uses TRBV3-1 with TRBJ2-1, with TRBD2 as a possible D gene (6 bases). In germline, CDR1 is LGHDT, CDR2 YNNKEL (reference sequence). Deletions cut 3 bases from V and 0 bases from J, with 12 bases between. The CDR3 totals 16 residues. As DNA, the CDR3 is TGTGCCAGCAGCCAGTTAGCGGCGCGCTCCTACAATGAGCAGTTCTTC. It specifies CASSQLAARSYNEQFF.

A remark on this clonotype: Being one base from a much bigger clone, this may be a read error. The rearrangement uses TRBV27 and TRBJ2-6; 7 bases align to TRBD2. The CDR3 length is 15 residues. Germline CDR1 reads MNHEY; CDR2 reads SMNVEV (reference sequence). CDR3 nucleotides: TGTGCCGGCAGGCTATCTAGCGGTGGGGCCAACGTCCTGACTTTC. Residues: CAGRLSSGGANVLTF.

This clonotype was recorded at least ten times. The chain recombines TRBV29-1 with TRBJ2-3; TRBD2 agrees at 8 bases. The ends lost 4 bases at V and 8 bases at J; junction bases unmatched: 14. The CDR3 runs to 15 residues. Germline CDR1 is SQVTM and CDR2 is ANQGSEA. The CDR3 DNA follows: TGCAGCGTTGCTCCCGCCGGGACTAGGGACGGTACGCAGTATTTT. It codes for CSVAPAGTRDGTQYF.

The sample holds a few counts of this clonotype. The rearrangement joins TRBV7-9 to TRBJ2-7, with 13 bases identical to TRBD2. The CDR3 has 15 amino acids. Germline V lookup: CDR1 SEHNR, CDR2 FQNEAQ (reference sequence). J lost 4 bases, V lost 5 bases, and 5 bases had no gene match. The CDR3, as DNA: TGTGCCAGCAGCCCGGGGACTAGCGGGAAATACGAGCAGTACTTC. Protein sequence: CASSPGTSGKYEQYF.

The chain links TRBV10-3 to TRBJ1-1, with 11 bases lining up with TRBD1. The V segment lost 4 bases and the J segment 5 bases; nucleotides outside the gene matches: 6. This CDR3 contains 15 residues. CDR1 and CDR2 from the germline V gene are ENHRY and SYGVKD. The DNA of the CDR3 is TGTGCCATCAGTGGGCCCGGGACAGGGGGGACTGAAGCTTTCTTT. Protein sequence: CAISGPGTGGTEAFF.

This clonotype was recorded a few times. V is TRBV28 and J is TRBJ1-2; D uncertain. This CDR3 has 15 residues. Germline V gene data show CDR1 as MDHEN and CDR2 as SYDVKM. The germline V and J ends were trimmed by 6 bases and 8 bases, with 22 bases remaining between them. This CDR3 is CASSPPLAWSDGYTF. CDR3 DNA: TGTGCCAGCAGCCCCCCGCTGGCGTGGTCGGACGGCTACACCTTC.

The CDR3 DNA reads as TGTGCCAGCAGCTTATTCGTTAGGCCTGGAGTGGAGACCCAGTACTTC. It yields the protein CASSLFVRPGVETQYF. The V and J genes are TRBV7-4 and TRBJ2-5; D gene ambiguous. Germline V gene lookup returns CDR1 SGHVT and CDR2 SQSDAQ. V lost 2 bases to trimming and J lost 5 bases, with 18 bases between them. The CDR3 is 16 residues long.

This clonotype was recorded many times. This rearrangement joins TRBV6-1 to TRBJ2-1, with 8 bases aligning to TRBD2. The junction had 10 bases not matched to a gene; V was cut back by 5 bases and J by 10 bases. The germline V gene encodes CDR1 MNHNS and CDR2 SASEGT. The CDR3 contains 14 residues. The CDR3, as DNA: TGTGCCAGCAGTCCTACGGGACTAGGTGACGAGCAGTTCTTC. Its translation: CASSPTGLGDEQFF.

At least ten counts were recorded for this clonotype. V and J are TRBV6-1 and TRBJ1-6; D is perhaps TRBD1 (6 bases). Germline V gene data show CDR1 as MNHNS and CDR2 as SASEGT. Trimming took 6 bases from V and 10 from J, leaving 10 bases between them. The CDR3 sequence is 12 residues long. CDR3 sequence: CASRPGESPLHF. Written as DNA, the CDR3 is TGTGCCAGCAGACCAGGGGAATCACCCCTCCACTTT.

There are many counts of this clonotype. The chain couples TRBV28 to TRBJ2-2; TRBD1 aligns across 8 bases. The CDR3 totals 16 residues. Germline V gives CDR1 MDHEN, CDR2 SYDVKM. Unmatched junction bases numbered 6, after V lost 4 bases and J lost 2 bases. The CDR3 region is CASSSLGQANTGELFF. The CDR3, as DNA: TGTGCCAGCAGTTCCCTGGGACAGGCCAACACCGGGGAGCTGTTTTTT.

The chain carries TRBV20-1 and TRBJ2-5; tentative D call: TRBD2 (7 bases). With 0 bases removed from V and 1 base from J, the gap between germline ends came to 15 bases. This CDR3 contains 16 residues. The germline V gene has CDR1 DFQATT and CDR2 SNEGSKA (reference sequence). For the CDR3, the DNA is TGCAGTGCTAGAGATGTGGGGGGGCCAGCCCAAGAGACCCAGTACTTC. Translated, it gives CSARDVGGPAQETQYF.

This clonotype came up many times. The gene calls are TRBV6-1 and TRBJ1-2; TRBD1 might be the D (6 bases). Germline CDR1 and CDR2: MNHNS and SASEGT. This CDR3 comprises 18 residues. V was shortened by 7 bases and J by 3 bases, with 27 bases between the two germline ends. The CDR3 region has the DNA TGTGCCAGCATCGCCGCCCAAATTCTCAGGGGTCTTGACTATGGCTACACCTTC. Protein: CASIAAQILRGLDYGYTF.

This clonotype was recorded at least ten times. The chain couples TRBV5-1 to TRBJ2-5; TRBD2 matches 11 bases. Germline V gene sequence: CDR1 SGHRS, CDR2 YFSETQ. The junction had 9 bases not matched to a gene; V was cut back by 0 bases and J by 2 bases. This CDR3 region has 18 residues. The CDR3: CASSLVLAGGRGQETQYF. The CDR3 coding sequence is TGCGCCAGCAGCTTGGTTCTAGCGGGAGGACGAGGACAAGAGACCCAGTACTTC. The full variable domain, its missing parts supplied by reference TRBV5-1 and TRBJ2-5, is KAGVTQTPRYLIKTRGQQVTLSCSPISGHRSVSWYQQTPGQGLQFLFEYFSETQRNKGNFPGRFSGRQFSNSRSEMNVSTLELGDSALYLCASSLVLAGGRGQETQYFGPGTRLLVL.

This clonotype came up many times. The gene calls are TRBV18 and TRBJ1-2; TRBD1 is a possible D gene (5 bases). Germline V gene sequence: CDR1 KGHSH, CDR2 LQKENI. This CDR3 is 17 amino acids long. V dropped 3 bases and J dropped 0 bases, with 17 bases sitting between them. The CDR3 DNA is TGTGCCAGCTCACCTCCTACCGGGACGGCATCTAACTATGGCTACACCTTC. Encoded protein: CASSPPTGTASNYGYTF.

Ten or more counts support this clonotype. The chain carries TRBV6-1 and TRBJ2-3; possibly TRBD2 for D (12 bases). The CDR3 runs to 21 residues. Trimming removed 5 bases at V and 5 bases at J, with 35 bases between. Germline CDR1 MNHNS, CDR2 SASEGT. CDR3 DNA sequence: TGTGCCAGCAGTCCATGGACAGGGGGCTTTCGGGGACTAGCGGGCGAAGATACGCAGTATTTT. As protein: CASSPWTGGFRGLAGEDTQYF.

There are many counts of this clonotype. The chain carries TRBV27 and TRBJ2-1; 8 nucleotides agree with TRBD2. This CDR3 has 14 residues. V trimming: 6 bases; J trimming: 1 base; junction bases outside the gene matches: 2. Looked up from germline, CDR1 is MNHEY and CDR2 is SMNVEV (reference sequence). The CDR3 DNA is TGTGCCAGCAGCATAGCGGGATCCTACAATGAGCAGTTCTTC. Translation gives CASSIAGSYNEQFF.

This clonotype was observed at least ten times. The rearrangement joins TRBV28 to TRBJ2-7; D not resolved. The V and J ends lost 3 bases and 0 bases respectively, with 18 bases between them. This CDR3 is 17 amino acids long. Germline CDR1 is MDHEN and CDR2 is SYDVKM. The CDR3, as DNA: TGTGCCAGCAGTTTCGCCCTTCTTTGGGGTAGCTCCTACGAGCAGTACTTC. Protein product: CASSFALLWGSSYEQYF.

As to this clonotype: One junction end disagrees with the germline gene, perhaps due to a read error. The CDR3 DNA reads TGCGGAGGGACAGGGGGAAAGAACACTGAAGCTTTCTTT. It is translated as CGGTGGKNTEAFF. This chain uses TRBV30 with TRBJ1-1; 11 nucleotides match TRBD1. Germline lookup yields CDR1 GTSNPN and CDR2 SVGIG (reference sequence). CDR3 length: 13 residues. Full variable domain (remainder filled in from reference TRBV30 and TRBJ1-1): SQTIHQWPATLVQPVGSPLSLECTVEGTSNPNLYWYRQAAGRGLQLLFYSVGIGQISSEVPQNLSASRPQDRQFILSSKKLLLSDSGFYLCGGTGGKNTEAFFGQGTRLTVV.

This clonotype was seen repeatedly, ten times or more. The chain uses TRBV12-3 or TRBV12-4 and TRBJ2-7; perhaps TRBD1 as D (5 bases). The CDR3 runs 13 residues. Trimming cost V 3 bases and J 5 bases, with 11 bases left between them. This chain's CDR3 is CASSFQGTNEQYF. As DNA, the CDR3 is TGTGCCAGCAGTTTTCAGGGAACGAACGAGCAGTACTTC.

The V and J genes are TRBV5-1 and TRBJ1-1; TRBD1 might be the D (6 bases). Trimming left V 6 bases short and J 0 bases short, with 12 bases between. There are 14 residues in the CDR3. From germline, CDR1 is SGHRS and CDR2 YFSETQ. CDR3 protein: CASTMGGLNTEAFF. CDR3 in DNA: TGCGCCAGCACCATGGGGGGCTTGAACACTGAAGCTTTCTTT.

The sample holds a few counts of this clonotype. This may stem from a read error, because a much larger clone lies one nucleotide away. The V gene is TRBV11-2, the J gene TRBJ2-7; the D gene could be TRBD1 or TRBD2 (5 bases each). The CDR3 spans 14 residues. CDR1 and CDR2 (germline): SGHAT, FQNNGV. In DNA form, the CDR3 reads TGTGCCAGCAGCTCTATTGGGGGTTCCTACGAGCCGTACTTC. It translates to CASSSIGGSYEPYF.

This clonotype was detected only a few times. V usage is TRBV6-1 and J usage is TRBJ1-5, with 8 bases identical to TRBD1. V lost 5 bases, J lost 4 bases, and 7 bases stayed unmatched. This CDR3 is built from 15 residues. Germline-derived CDR1 and CDR2 are MNHNS and SASEGT. CDR3 coding DNA: TGTGCCAGCAGTAGAGACAGGGGCACGAATCAGCCCCAGCATTTT. This translates into CASSRDRGTNQPQHF.

This clonotype was recorded a few times. J is TRBJ1-2 and V is TRBV9; D is perhaps TRBD1 (5 bases). The germline V gene encodes CDR1 SGDLS and CDR2 YYNGEE. With 0 bases removed from V and 2 bases from J, the gap between germline ends came to 11 bases. This CDR3 spans 15 amino acids. As DNA, the CDR3 is TGTGCCAGCAGCGTAGCTGGGGGAGGGAACTATGGCTACACCTTC. Protein product: CASSVAGGGNYGYTF.

Only one count was recorded for this clonotype. This chain links TRBV7-9 with TRBJ2-3; 11 nucleotides line up with TRBD2. Germline assignment: CDR1 SEHNR and CDR2 FQNEAQ (reference sequence). V was pared by 5 bases and J by 4 bases, with 8 bases of the junction left unmatched. The CDR3 is made up of 16 amino acids. As DNA, the CDR3 is TGTGCCAGCAGCCGAGGCGTTAGCGGGAGGGCAGATACGCAGTATTTT. It yields the protein CASSRGVSGRADTQYF. Variable domain in full (rest from reference TRBV7-9 and TRBJ2-3): DTGVSQNPRHKITKRGQNVTFRCDPISEHNRLYWYRQTLGQGPEFLTYFQNEAQLEKSRLLSDRFSAERPKGSFSTLEIQRTEQGDSAMYLCASSRGVSGRADTQYFGPGTRLTVL.

This clonotype turned up a few times. The chain links TRBV15 to TRBJ2-7; no firm D call. Germline CDR1 reads LNHNV; CDR2 reads YYDKDF (reference sequence). V was cut by 0 bases and J by 3 bases, with 12 bases left in between. The CDR3 is made up of 15 amino acids. CDR3 bases: TGTGCCACCAGCAGAGATTTACAGAACTTCTACGAGCAGTACTTC. Its protein product is CATSRDLQNFYEQYF.

This clonotype was detected only a few times. The J gene is TRBJ1-2, the V gene TRBV20-1, with D perhaps matching TRBD1 (5 bases). The CDR3 has 16 residues. V lost 4 bases to trimming and J lost 4 bases, with 22 bases between them. Looked up from germline, CDR1 is DFQATT and CDR2 is SNEGSKA (reference sequence). CDR3 DNA: TGCAGTGCTATTTCGGATGGCCAGGGCCCAACCTATGGCTACACCTTC. This translates into CSAISDGQGPTYGYTF.